The following is a T cell receptor beta chain sequence with its context. The CDR3 loop spans 13 amino acids. The ends were cut back, 5 bases at V and 3 bases at J, with 11 bases in the middle. Germline CDR1 MDHEN, CDR2 SYDVKM. This record belongs to a study of molecular identifiers for immune sequencing clone quantification. TCRdb re-called the PCR reads with MiXCR, one entry per CDR3 protein. This table has roughly 630,000 distinct CDR3 sequences, over 25% appearing once. The chain is built from TRBV28 and TRBJ2-7; D is tentatively TRBD1 or TRBD2 (5 bases each). This sequence originates from a human donor in good health. Some libraries in this study had Jurkat cell RNA spiked in. Material: naive CD8+ T cells from blood, with Jurkat cell RNA spiked in. Subset of the sample: FACS-sorted CD8+CD4-CCR7+CD45RA+ naive T cells. For the CDR3, the DNA is TGTGCCAGCAGTCCTCGGGGCCACTACGAGCAGTACTTC. Protein sequence: CASSPRGHYEQYF. Supplemented by reference TRBV28 and TRBJ2-7, the full variable domain reads DVKVTQSSRYLVKRTGEKVFLECVQDMDHENMFWYRQDPGLGLRLIYFSYDVKMKEKGDIPEGYSVSREKKERFSLILESASTNQTSMYLCASSPRGHYEQYFGPGTRLTVT.